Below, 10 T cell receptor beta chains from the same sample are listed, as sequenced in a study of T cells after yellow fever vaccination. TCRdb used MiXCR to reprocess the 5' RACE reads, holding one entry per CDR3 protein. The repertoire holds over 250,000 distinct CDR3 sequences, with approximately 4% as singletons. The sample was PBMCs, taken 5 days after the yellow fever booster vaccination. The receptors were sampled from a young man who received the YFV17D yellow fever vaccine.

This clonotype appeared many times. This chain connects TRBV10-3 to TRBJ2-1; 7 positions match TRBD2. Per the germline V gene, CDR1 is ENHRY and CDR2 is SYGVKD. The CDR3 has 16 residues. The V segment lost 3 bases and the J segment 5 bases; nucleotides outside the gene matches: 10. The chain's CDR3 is CAISDEGGGINNEQFF. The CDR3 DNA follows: TGTGCCATCAGTGATGAAGGCGGGGGAATCAACAATGAGCAGTTCTTC.

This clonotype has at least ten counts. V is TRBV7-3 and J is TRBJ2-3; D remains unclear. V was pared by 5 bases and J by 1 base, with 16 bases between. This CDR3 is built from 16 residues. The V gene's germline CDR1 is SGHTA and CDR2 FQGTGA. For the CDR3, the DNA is TGTGCCAGCAGCCCAACCTTGGATCGGGGCACAGATACGCAGTATTTT. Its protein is CASSPTLDRGTDTQYF. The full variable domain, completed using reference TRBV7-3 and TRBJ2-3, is GAGVSQTPSNKVTEKGKYVELRCDPISGHTALYWYRQSLGQGPEFLIYFQGTGAADDSGLPNDRFFAVRPEGSVSTLKIQRTERGDSAVYLCASSPTLDRGTDTQYFGPGTRLTVL.

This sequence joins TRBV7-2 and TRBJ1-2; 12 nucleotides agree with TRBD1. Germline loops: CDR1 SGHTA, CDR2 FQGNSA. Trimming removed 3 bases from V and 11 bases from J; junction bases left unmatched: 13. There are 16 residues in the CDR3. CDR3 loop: CASSFGTGGQGRGYTF. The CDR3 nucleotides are TGTGCCAGCAGCTTTGGGACAGGGGGCCAGGGGCGAGGGTACACCTTC.

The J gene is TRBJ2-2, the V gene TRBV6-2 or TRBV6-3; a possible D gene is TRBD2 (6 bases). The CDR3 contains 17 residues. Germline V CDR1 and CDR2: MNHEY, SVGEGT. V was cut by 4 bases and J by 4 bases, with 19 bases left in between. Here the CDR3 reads CASSSQLAPPGTGELFF. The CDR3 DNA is TGTGCCAGCAGTTCCCAACTAGCTCCCCCCGGCACCGGGGAGCTGTTTTTT.

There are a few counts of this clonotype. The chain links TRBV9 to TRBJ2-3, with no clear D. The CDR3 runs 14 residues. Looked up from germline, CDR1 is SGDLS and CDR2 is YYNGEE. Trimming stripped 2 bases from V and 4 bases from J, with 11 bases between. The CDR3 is CASSVDGEPDTQYF. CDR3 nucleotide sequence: TGTGCCAGCAGCGTTGATGGGGAACCAGATACGCAGTATTTT.

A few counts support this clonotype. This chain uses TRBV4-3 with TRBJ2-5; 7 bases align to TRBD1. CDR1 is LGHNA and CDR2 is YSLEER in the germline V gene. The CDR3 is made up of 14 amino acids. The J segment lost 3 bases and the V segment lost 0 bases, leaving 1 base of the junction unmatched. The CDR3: CASSQEGTEETQYF. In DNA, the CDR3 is TGCGCCAGCAGCCAAGAGGGGACAGAAGAGACCCAGTACTTC.

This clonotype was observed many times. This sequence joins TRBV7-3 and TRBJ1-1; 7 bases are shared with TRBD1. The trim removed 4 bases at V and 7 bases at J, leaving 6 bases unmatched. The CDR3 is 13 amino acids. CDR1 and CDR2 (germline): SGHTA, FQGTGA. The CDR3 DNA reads TGTGCCAGCAGCTCTGACCGGGACAGTGAAGCTTTCTTT. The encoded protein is CASSSDRDSEAFF.

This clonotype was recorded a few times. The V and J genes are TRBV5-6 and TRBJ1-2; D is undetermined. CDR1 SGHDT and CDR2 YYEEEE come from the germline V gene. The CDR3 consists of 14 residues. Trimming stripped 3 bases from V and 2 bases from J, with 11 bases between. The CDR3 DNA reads TGTGCCAGCAGCTGGTACGGTGTGAACTATGGCTACACCTTC. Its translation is CASSWYGVNYGYTF. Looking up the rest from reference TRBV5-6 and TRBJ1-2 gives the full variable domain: DAGVTQSPTHLIKTRGQQVTLRCSPKSGHDTVSWYQQALGQGPQFIFQYYEEEERQRGNFPDRFSGHQFPNYSSELNVNALLLGDSALYLCASSWYGVNYGYTFGSGTRLTVV.

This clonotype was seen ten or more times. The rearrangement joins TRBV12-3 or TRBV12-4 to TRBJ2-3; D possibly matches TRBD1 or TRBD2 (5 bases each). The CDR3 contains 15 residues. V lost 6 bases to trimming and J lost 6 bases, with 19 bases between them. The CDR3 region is CASRGIGTNGDTQYF. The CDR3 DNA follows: TGTGCCAGCAGAGGGATTGGGACCAACGGGGATACGCAGTATTTT.

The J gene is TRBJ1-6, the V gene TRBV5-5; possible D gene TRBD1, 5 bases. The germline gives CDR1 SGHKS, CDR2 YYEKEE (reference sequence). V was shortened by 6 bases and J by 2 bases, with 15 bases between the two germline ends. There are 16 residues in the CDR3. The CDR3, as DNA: TGTGCCAGCAAGAGAAACGGGGGTACCTATAATTCACCCCTCCACTTT. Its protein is CASKRNGGTYNSPLHF. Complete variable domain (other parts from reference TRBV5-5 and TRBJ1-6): DAGVTQSPTHLIKTRGQQVTLRCSPISGHKSVSWYQQVLGQGPQFIFQYYEKEERGRGNFPDRFSARQFPNYSSELNVNALLLGDSALYLCASKRNGGTYNSPLHFGNGTRLTVT.